Presented here are 27 T cell receptor beta chains from one specimen sequenced in a study of cytomegalovirus exposure and HLA in healthy donors. PCR primers comprised 60 Vbeta and 13 Jbeta primers. TCRdb keeps only in-frame clones here, not all; method: immunoSEQ multiplex PCR. The sample has 150,000 to 200,000 clones, 81% seen once. The material sequenced was PBMCs. The receptors stem from a middle-aged man in good health and CMV-seropositive.

The chain is built from TRBV19 and TRBJ2-3, with 10 nucleotides matching TRBD2. The CDR3 has 14 amino acids. The germline V gene encodes CDR1 LNHDA and CDR2 SQIVND (reference sequence). V shed 4 bases, J shed 5 bases, and the junction held 3 bases outside the gene matches. Here the CDR3 reads CASSRGLAIDTQYF. CDR3 sequence (DNA): TGTGCCAGTAGTAGGGGACTAGCGATAGATACGCAGTATTTT.

J is TRBJ2-7 and V is TRBV18, with TRBD1 matching 11 bases. In germline, CDR1 is KGHSH, CDR2 LQKENI. The CDR3 runs 14 residues. Trimming at V came to 8 bases and at J to 2 bases, leaving 5 bases not matched to a gene. This chain's CDR3 is CASGTGGLPYEQYF. DNA of the CDR3: TGTGCCAGCGGGACAGGGGGGCTCCCCTACGAGCAGTACTTC.

The chain's CDR3 is CASSRLSGTGVPEAFF. The CDR3 nucleotides are TGTGCCAGCAGCCGCTTGTCCGGGACAGGGGTGCCTGAAGCTTTCTTT. This chain joins TRBV4-2 and TRBJ1-1, with 10 bases fitting TRBD1. Germline V gene lookup returns CDR1 LGHNA and CDR2 YNFKEQ. The CDR3 spans 16 residues. J gave up 6 bases and V 4 bases, and 11 bases lay outside the gene matches.

The rearrangement links TRBV5-4 to TRBJ2-2; D is perhaps TRBD1 (5 bases). V was trimmed by 5 bases and J by 6 bases, leaving 14 bases between them. Germline loops: CDR1 SGHNT, CDR2 YYREEE (reference sequence). The CDR3 has 14 amino acids. The CDR3 DNA sequence: TGTGCCAGCAGAAATACTCCAGGGCCCGGGGAGCTGTTTTTT. Its protein is CASRNTPGPGELFF.

The V gene is TRBV19, the J gene TRBJ1-3, with D possibly TRBD1 on 5 matching bases. CDR1 and CDR2 (germline): LNHDA, SQIVND (reference sequence). Deletions cut 6 bases from V and 3 bases from J, with 18 bases between. The CDR3 totals 16 residues. As DNA, the CDR3 is TGTGCCAGTAGGCAGACGGGAGGGGCGCGTGGAAACACCATATATTTT. The encoded protein is CASRQTGGARGNTIYF.

In DNA, the CDR3 is TGTGCCAGCAGCTTGGGCCCACGCGCAGGGGTGCCGGGCACAGATACGCAGTATTTT. Its protein product is CASSLGPRAGVPGTDTQYF. The rearrangement uses TRBV7-8 and TRBJ2-3, with D possibly matching TRBD1 (6 bases). The V gene's germline CDR1 is SGHVS and CDR2 FQNEAQ. V lost 3 bases and J lost 1, with 23 bases in between. This CDR3 is 19 amino acids long.

The chain joins TRBV29-1 to TRBJ2-2, with unresolved D. The CDR3 is 12 residues long. Germline values: CDR1 SQVTM, CDR2 ANQGSEA. The ends were cut back, 4 bases at V and 1 base at J, with 4 bases in the middle. CDR3 amino acids: CSVGRNTGELFF. CDR3 nucleotides: TGCAGCGTTGGGAGGAACACCGGGGAGCTGTTTTTT.

The rearrangement joins TRBV28 to TRBJ1-1; D is undetermined. This CDR3 contains 15 residues. The V and J ends lost 4 bases and 1 base respectively, with 13 bases between them. Germline CDR1 reads MDHEN; CDR2 reads SYDVKM. CDR3 sequence: CASSSLGPKNTEAFF. In DNA form, the CDR3 reads TGTGCCAGCAGTTCTCTGGGCCCTAAGAACACTGAAGCTTTCTTT.

DNA for the CDR3: TGTGCCAGCAGCTTATGGCTCGGGGGGGGTTACAATGAGCAGTTCTTC. It codes for CASSLWLGGGYNEQFF. V is TRBV11-2 and J is TRBJ2-1; 8 bases agree with TRBD2. The V gene end was trimmed by 2 bases and the J gene end by 4 bases; junction bases not matched to a gene: 7. Germline V lookup: CDR1 SGHAT, CDR2 FQNNGV. The CDR3 contains 16 residues.

This sequence joins TRBV28 and TRBJ2-7, with 7 bases fitting TRBD2. This CDR3 contains 16 residues. The germline CDR1 and CDR2 sequences are MDHEN and SYDVKM. V lost 7 bases and J lost 0; bases outside the gene matches: 12. The CDR3 DNA sequence: TGTGCCAGCAAACCATTGCTCGGGAGGAGCTCCTACGAGCAGTACTTC. Residues: CASKPLLGRSSYEQYF.

The chain carries TRBV4-1 and TRBJ2-4, with a weak D call TRBD2 (5 bases). CDR3 length: 14 amino acids. The germline V gene has CDR1 MGHRA and CDR2 YSYEKL. V lost 2 bases, J lost 6 bases, and 11 bases lay in between. The CDR3 bases are TGCGCCAGCAGCCAACCGGGGAAGCTAAACATTCAGTACTTC. This translates into CASSQPGKLNIQYF.

The chain combines TRBV6-6 with TRBJ2-2, with 7 bases lining up with TRBD1. The CDR3 spans 16 residues. V gave up 8 bases and J gave up 0 bases; unmatched junction bases: 9. CDR1 and CDR2 from the germline V gene are MNHNY and SVGAGI (reference sequence). The CDR3 protein is CASPRVGGANTGELFF. The DNA of the CDR3 is TGTGCCAGCCCGAGGGTAGGGGGCGCGAACACCGGGGAGCTGTTTTTT.

This clone was observed once. J is TRBJ2-7 and V is TRBV4-1; D is unresolved. Germline CDR1 reads MGHRA; CDR2 reads YSYEKL. The CDR3 has 13 amino acids. Deletions cut 4 bases from V and 4 bases from J, with 11 bases between. Here the CDR3 DNA reads TGCGCCAGCAGCCCGATGACGGGTTACGAGCAGTACTTC. Translating gives CASSPMTGYEQYF.

The sample holds a few counts of this clone. The chain is built from TRBV6-5 and TRBJ2-5; 9 nucleotides line up with TRBD1. After removal of 5 bases from V and 4 bases from J, the junction contained 8 bases not matched to a gene. Germline CDR1 and CDR2: MNHEY and SVGAGI. The CDR3 has 15 residues. The CDR3: CASSPQQGAGETQYF. The DNA of the CDR3 is TGTGCCAGCAGTCCCCAACAGGGGGCAGGAGAGACCCAGTACTTC.

The CDR3 here is CAISGRTGLDEQYF. CDR3 DNA: TGTGCCATCAGTGGACGGACAGGGTTAGACGAGCAGTACTTC. The chain couples TRBV10-3 to TRBJ2-7; the match to TRBD1 covers 8 bases. The V and J ends lost 4 bases and 5 bases, in that order; junction bases with no gene match: 7. The CDR3 sequence is 14 residues long. Germline assignment: CDR1 ENHRY and CDR2 SYGVKD.

A single count supports this clone. The chain has TRBV18 and TRBJ2-7; 13 bases fit TRBD2. Germline trimming cut 3 bases from V and 2 bases from J; bases unmatched to any gene: 1. This CDR3 spans 15 amino acids. CDR1 is KGHSH and CDR2 is LQKENI in the germline V gene. The CDR3 loop is CASSPGTSGAYEQYF. CDR3 sequence (DNA): TGTGCCAGCTCACCTGGGACTAGCGGGGCCTACGAGCAGTACTTC.

The V call is TRBV27, the J call TRBJ1-2; 10 nucleotides agree with TRBD1. V lost 4 bases and J lost 4; bases outside the gene matches: 15. Germline CDR1 and CDR2: MNHEY and SMNVEV (reference sequence). This CDR3 is 18 amino acids long. CDR3 loop: CASSSLLRDRGGGYGYTF. DNA of the CDR3: TGTGCCAGCAGTTCCCTCCTCAGGGACAGGGGAGGGGGCTATGGCTACACCTTC.

This chain uses TRBV7-3 with TRBJ1-1; 11 bases agree with TRBD1. The junction had 3 bases not matched to a gene; V was cut back by 5 bases and J by 7 bases. The CDR3 is 13 amino acids. The germline V gene has CDR1 SGHTA and CDR2 FQGTGA. In nucleotides, the CDR3 is TGTGCCAGCAGCAAGGGACAGGGGGATGAAGCTTTCTTT. Amino acid sequence: CASSKGQGDEAFF.

The rearrangement joins TRBV5-4 to TRBJ1-2, with D unresolved. The CDR3 sequence is 15 residues long. V gave up 0 bases and J gave up 5 bases, with 14 bases separating them. Germline V lookup: CDR1 SGHNT, CDR2 YYREEE (reference sequence). The CDR3 spells CASSLGALTGYGYTF. The CDR3, as DNA: TGTGCCAGCAGCTTGGGCGCATTAACGGGATATGGCTACACCTTC.

This rearrangement joins TRBV5-1 to TRBJ1-4; D is possibly TRBD1 (5 bases). The CDR3 runs to 14 residues. Germline-derived CDR1 and CDR2 are SGHRS and YFSETQ. Trimming took off 3 bases at V and 7 bases at J, with 13 bases between the two ends. CDR3 DNA sequence: TGCGCCAGCAGCTCCCCGCAGGGTGGTGAAAAACTGTTTTTT. Its protein product is CASSSPQGGEKLFF.

This chain uses TRBV28 with TRBJ1-2; D is ambiguous. The CDR3 runs 13 residues. The germline V and J ends were trimmed by 2 bases and 5 bases, with 9 bases remaining between them. Looked up from germline, CDR1 is MDHEN and CDR2 is SYDVKM. The CDR3 protein is CASSLSTLYGYTF. CDR3 nucleotide sequence: TGTGCCAGCAGTTTAAGCACCCTTTATGGCTACACCTTC.

The chain employs TRBV5-1 and TRBJ2-3; TRBD2 matches at 13 bases. V gave up 4 bases and J gave up 0 bases; unmatched junction bases: 14. This CDR3 has 20 residues. Germline V CDR1 and CDR2: SGHRS, YFSETQ. CDR3 DNA sequence: TGCGCCAGCAGCCGCGGGGGACTAGCGGGGACAATAACTAGCACAGATACGCAGTATTTT. Translating gives CASSRGGLAGTITSTDTQYF.

V is TRBV7-3 and J is TRBJ2-1; 10 positions agree with TRBD2. J lost 4 bases, V lost 3 bases, and 6 bases had no gene match. This CDR3 comprises 16 residues. Germline-derived CDR1 and CDR2 are SGHTA and FQGTGA. The CDR3 DNA is TGTGCCAGCAGCTTTTCGCCTAGCGGGAGTTACAATGAGCAGTTCTTC. It yields the protein CASSFSPSGSYNEQFF.

The chain's CDR3 is CASSLGGGFEKLFF. In DNA form, the CDR3 reads TGTGCCAGCAGCCTGGGCGGGGGATTTGAAAAACTGTTTTTT. This chain connects TRBV9 to TRBJ1-4; possibly TRBD1 for D (5 bases). Germline V gives CDR1 SGDLS, CDR2 YYNGEE. The CDR3 has 14 amino acids. The V gene lost 4 bases and the J gene lost 7 bases, with 14 bases spanning the gap.

The CDR3 DNA sequence: TGTGCTAGTGGTTTGGTACAATCTGGGAACACTGAAGCTTTCTTT. Encoded protein: CASGLVQSGNTEAFF. V gene TRBV12-5 combines with J gene TRBJ1-1, with D unresolved. CDR3 length: 15 residues. With 0 bases removed from V and 1 base from J, the gap between germline ends came to 9 bases. CDR1 is LGHNT and CDR2 is FRNRAP in the germline V gene.

The V call is TRBV5-4, the J call TRBJ2-7; TRBD1 matches at 9 bases. The germline CDR1 and CDR2 sequences are SGHNT and YYREEE (reference sequence). This CDR3 has 15 amino acids. After removal of 0 bases from V and 6 bases from J, the junction contained 7 bases not matched to a gene. The CDR3 nucleotides read TGTGCCAGCAGCTTGGTGGGACAGGGAGTTCCCGAGCAGTACTTC. Protein product: CASSLVGQGVPEQYF.

The chain has TRBV6-5 and TRBJ2-1; D possibly corresponds to TRBD1 (5 bases). Trimming pared 2 bases from V and 4 bases from J, leaving 15 bases between. The CDR3 is 16 residues long. In germline, CDR1 is MNHEY, CDR2 SVGAGI. This CDR3 is CASSYGALTGYNEQFF. The CDR3 DNA reads as TGTGCCAGCAGTTACGGGGCCCTAACAGGTTACAATGAGCAGTTCTTC.